This T cell receptor beta chain was obtained from a study of OX40 agonist ivuxolimab in advanced cancers. Background on the study: Eligibility admitted prior anti-PD-1, anti-PD-L1 or anti-CTLA-4 therapy; roughly 39% had some.

This CDR3 has 15 residues. Germline CDR1 reads MGHDK; CDR2 reads SYGVNS. V lost 7 bases, J lost 4 bases, and 17 bases lay in between. The method was immunoSEQ multiplex PCR; TCRdb's version includes in-frame clones alone and lacks a portion of them. Among 35,000 to 55,000 clones listed, 87% were seen once. This chain joins TRBV25-1 and TRBJ2-1; perhaps TRBD1 as D (5 bases). This TCR was sampled from an adult with an advanced solid tumor such as melanoma, head and neck, liver or kidney cancer. Specimen: CD4+ or CD8+ T cells sorted from blood, collected in a trial of the OX40 agonist ivuxolimab. The DNA for the CDR3 is TGTGCCAGCAACCGGGCAGGGTGGACGTACAATGAGCAGTTCTTC. Its translation is CASNRAGWTYNEQFF.